This TCR beta chain was captured in a study of cytomegalovirus exposure and HLA in healthy donors. Both 60 Vbeta primers and 13 Jbeta primers went into the PCR. The repertoire was sequenced with immunoSEQ multiplex PCR; TCRdb's copy has only in-frame clones and lacks some. The sample includes around 160,000 clones, approximately 79% seen only once; the top ten take over 12%. The CDR3 is 13 amino acids. Germline loops: CDR1 MGHRA, CDR2 YSYEKL. V lost 4 bases and J lost 1, with 7 bases in between. The gene calls are TRBV4-1 and TRBJ1-1; D is perhaps TRBD1 (5 bases). This TCR derives from a man aged 45-60 years in good health and CMV-seropositive. Sequenced input: PBMCs. CDR3 coding DNA: TGCGCCAGCAGCCGAGGACAGAACACTGAAGCTTTCTTT. It codes for CASSRGQNTEAFF.